Shown below are 19 T cell receptor beta chains from a single sample sequenced in a study of blood T cell repertoires in COVID-19. The repertoire was sequenced with immunoSEQ multiplex PCR; TCRdb's copy has only in-frame clones and lacks some. The sample lists about 210,000 clones; 70% to 90% were seen once. The sample comprised peripheral blood. The receptors originated from a woman in her forties or fifties with active or convalescent COVID-19.

The chain recombines TRBV28 with TRBJ2-1, with TRBD2 as a possible D gene (6 bases). The V end lost 5 bases, the J end lost 5 bases, and 13 bases lay between the germline ends. CDR1 and CDR2 from the germline V gene are MDHEN and SYDVKM. The CDR3 covers 14 residues. This CDR3 reads CASSLGLHNNEQFF. CDR3 nucleotides: TGTGCCAGCAGTCTGGGACTTCACAACAATGAGCAGTTCTTC.

The chain has TRBV5-4 and TRBJ2-3; D is uncertain. Germline V gene data show CDR1 as SGHNT and CDR2 as YYREEE (reference sequence). The CDR3 covers 13 residues. V was cut by 4 bases and J by 4 bases, with 10 bases left in between. The CDR3 bases are TGTGCCAGCAGCCCAGATATCCCAGATACGCAGTATTTT. It is translated as CASSPDIPDTQYF.

The rearrangement joins TRBV5-8 to TRBJ1-2, with 7 bases lining up with TRBD1. There are 14 residues in the CDR3. Germline assignment: CDR1 SGHTS and CDR2 YDEGEE. The V gene end was trimmed by 4 bases and the J gene end by 2 bases; junction bases not matched to a gene: 5. DNA of the CDR3: TGTGCCAGCAGCGCCTGGGACAGAAACTATGGCTACACCTTC. Its protein product is CASSAWDRNYGYTF.

The chain recombines TRBV6-5 with TRBJ2-7, with D possibly TRBD2 on 5 matching bases. Trimming shortened V by 0 bases and J by 0 bases, and 9 bases separated the two germline ends. Per the germline V gene, CDR1 is MNHEY and CDR2 is SVGAGI. CDR3 length: 15 amino acids. The CDR3 here is CASSYSTTLSYEQYF. CDR3 nucleotide sequence: TGTGCCAGCAGTTACTCGACTACACTCTCCTACGAGCAGTACTTC.

V is TRBV5-1 and J is TRBJ1-5, with D unclear. This CDR3 is 14 amino acids long. CDR1 and CDR2 from the germline V gene are SGHRS and YFSETQ. The ends were cut back, 4 bases at V and 6 bases at J, with 14 bases in the middle. The CDR3 DNA sequence: TGCGCCAGCAGCCCGAACAGTCCCACTCAGCCCCAGCATTTT. Translated: CASSPNSPTQPQHF. Looking up the rest from reference TRBV5-1 and TRBJ1-5 gives the full variable domain: KAGVTQTPRYLIKTRGQQVTLSCSPISGHRSVSWYQQTPGQGLQFLFEYFSETQRNKGNFPGRFSGRQFSNSRSEMNVSTLELGDSALYLCASSPNSPTQPQHFGDGTRLSIL.

The chain employs TRBV2 and TRBJ2-1; no definite D call. Between the trimmed V and J ends, which lost 5 bases and 9 bases, there was a span of 11 bases. Germline CDR1 reads SNHLY; CDR2 reads FYNNEI. This CDR3 spans 12 amino acids. The CDR3 here is CASSSTQFEQFF. The CDR3 DNA reads TGTGCCAGCAGTTCGACTCAGTTTGAGCAGTTCTTC.

This CDR3 is CASSLDLREATSPLHF. As DNA, the CDR3 is TGTGCCAGCAGTTTAGACCTCAGGGAGGCGACTTCACCCCTCCACTTT. This rearrangement joins TRBV28 to TRBJ1-6, with D possibly being TRBD1 (5 bases). Germline V gene sequence: CDR1 MDHEN, CDR2 SYDVKM. V gave up 2 bases and J gave up 9 bases, with 17 bases separating them. The CDR3 is 16 amino acids.

The gene calls are TRBV19 and TRBJ1-2; D is ambiguous. V lost 4 bases and J lost 8, with 5 bases in between. This CDR3 comprises 10 residues. CDR1 LNHDA and CDR2 SQIVND come from the germline V gene (reference sequence). CDR3 in DNA: TGTGCCAGTAGTAGCTACGGCTACACCTTC. It encodes CASSSYGYTF.

The rearrangement uses TRBV6-1 and TRBJ2-7; weak D call: TRBD1 (6 bases). This CDR3 has 16 amino acids. Germline assignment: CDR1 MNHNS and CDR2 SASEGT. V lost 1 base, J lost 2 bases, and 15 bases lay in between. For the CDR3, the DNA is TGTGCCAGCAGTGAAGACGTGACAGGAGCCGCCTACGAGCAGTACGTC. This sequence encodes CASSEDVTGAAYEQYV.

With regard to this clone: Other nucleotide sequences from this sample produce the same CDR3. The chain uses TRBV24-1 and TRBJ1-5; TRBD1 matches 11 bases. The germline gives CDR1 KGHDR, CDR2 SFDVKD. This CDR3 has 16 amino acids. Trimming cost V 4 bases and J 3 bases; bases outside gene matches: 4. CDR3 in DNA: TGTGCCACCAGTGACCCGGGACAGGGGGACAATCAGCCCCAGCATTTT. The encoded protein is CATSDPGQGDNQPQHF.

J is TRBJ2-3 and V is TRBV19; 7 positions match TRBD2. CDR1 is LNHDA and CDR2 is SQIVND in the germline V gene (reference sequence). J was trimmed by 4 bases and V by 5 bases; bases with no gene match: 12. CDR3 length equals 16 residues. CDR3 DNA: TGTGCCAGTAGTCCAGGACTAGGTTCTATTGCAGATACGCAGTATTTT. Residues: CASSPGLGSIADTQYF.

The chain uses TRBV6-5 and TRBJ1-6; 7 nucleotides line up with TRBD1. The CDR3 is 13 residues long. Unmatched junction bases numbered 3, after V lost 6 bases and J lost 7 bases. Germline CDR1 MNHEY, CDR2 SVGAGI. The CDR3 region is CASRMDRNSPLHF. The CDR3 nucleotides are TGTGCCAGCAGAATGGACAGGAATTCACCCCTCCACTTT.

The chain links TRBV12-2 to TRBJ2-5; TRBD1 is the table's D call and was not checked against the DNA. TRBV12-2 is a known pseudogene. The CDR3 length is 15 residues. The CDR3 sequence is CASRHPGQLKETQYF. The CDR3 nucleotides are TGTGCAAGTCGTCATCCGGGACAGCTAAAAGAGACCCAGTACTTC.

The genes are TRBV5-5 and TRBJ2-1, with D perhaps matching TRBD1 (5 bases). CDR3 size: 15 residues. Germline V gene sequence: CDR1 SGHKS, CDR2 YYEKEE (reference sequence). With 0 bases removed from V and 5 bases from J, the gap between germline ends came to 12 bases. CDR3 sequence: CASSLDGHDNNEQFF. As DNA, the CDR3 is TGTGCCAGCAGCTTGGACGGACATGACAACAATGAGCAGTTCTTC. The whole variable domain, remainder taken from reference TRBV5-5 and TRBJ2-1, is DAGVTQSPTHLIKTRGQQVTLRCSPISGHKSVSWYQQVLGQGPQFIFQYYEKEERGRGNFPDRFSARQFPNYSSELNVNALLLGDSALYLCASSLDGHDNNEQFFGPGTRLTVL.

This chain joins TRBV6-5 and TRBJ1-1, with TRBD1 matching 12 bases. The germline V gene has CDR1 MNHEY and CDR2 SVGAGI. The CDR3 totals 11 residues. Trimming removed 6 bases from V and 11 bases from J; junction bases left unmatched: 1. CDR3 coding DNA: TGTGCCAGCAGGGGACAGGGGGCCGCTTTCTTT. Translated: CASRGQGAAFF.

This chain links TRBV18 with TRBJ2-2, with a possible D match to TRBD1 (6 bases). Looked up from germline, CDR1 is KGHSH and CDR2 is LQKENI. Trimming removed 6 bases at V and 0 bases at J, with 14 bases between. The CDR3 spans 16 residues. As DNA, the CDR3 is TGTGCCAGCTCCCCCGGACAGCCCTCGAACACCGGGGAGCTGTTTTTT. Protein product: CASSPGQPSNTGELFF.

The rearrangement joins TRBV4-1 to TRBJ2-2; D possibly corresponds to TRBD2 (6 bases). This CDR3 is built from 15 residues. CDR1 is MGHRA and CDR2 is YSYEKL in the germline V gene. Trimming took 6 bases from V and 8 from J, leaving 19 bases between them. The CDR3: CASSRAETRSGELFF. The CDR3, as DNA: TGCGCCAGCAGTAGGGCCGAGACTAGATCTGGGGAGCTGTTTTTT.

The chain carries TRBV6-1 and TRBJ1-6; 8 nucleotides match TRBD1. Germline CDR1 and CDR2: MNHNS and SASEGT. Losses at the gene ends were 3 bases for V and 6 bases for J; bases not matched to a gene: 4. The length of the CDR3 is 15 residues. CDR3 DNA: TGTGCCAGCAGTGACAACAGGGGGTTTAATTCACCCCTCCACTTT. Encoded protein: CASSDNRGFNSPLHF.

CDR3 protein: CASSKAGQLNTGELFF. The CDR3 nucleotides are TGTGCCAGTAGTAAGGCCGGACAGCTGAACACCGGGGAGCTGTTTTTT. The rearrangement uses TRBV19 and TRBJ2-2, with D possibly TRBD1 on 6 matching bases. CDR3 length: 16 residues. V lost 4 bases to trimming and J lost 1 base, with 13 bases between them. CDR1 and CDR2 from the germline V gene are LNHDA and SQIVND (reference sequence).